One sample yielded the 24 T cell receptor beta chains listed below, sequenced in a study of technical replicates of blood from a handful of donors. TCRdb keeps only in-frame clones here, not all; method: immunoSEQ multiplex PCR. The sample includes 75,000 to 100,000 clones, around 94% of them seen just once. Sequences were obtained from T cells isolated from PBMCs. The receptors come from a human donor in good health.

J is TRBJ2-7 and V is TRBV7-9; a weak D match, TRBD2 (6 bases). V lost 1 base and J lost 3, with 7 bases in between. The CDR3 sequence is 13 residues long. The V gene's germline CDR1 is SEHNR and CDR2 FQNEAQ (reference sequence). CDR3 DNA: TGTGCCAGCAGCTTAGTCGGGGGCTACGAGCAGTACTTC. The encoded protein is CASSLVGGYEQYF.

This clone has just a few counts. This sequence joins TRBV5-1 and TRBJ1-1, with TRBD1 matching over 8 bases. This CDR3 contains 14 residues. Germline CDR1 is SGHRS and CDR2 is YFSETQ. Trimming at V came to 3 bases and at J to 1 base, leaving 2 bases not matched to a gene. The CDR3 sequence is CASSSGGRNTEAFF. CDR3 coding DNA: TGCGCCAGCAGCTCAGGGGGCCGGAACACTGAAGCTTTCTTT.

The V gene is TRBV9, the J gene TRBJ1-1; no definite D call. The CDR3 spans 14 residues. Germline-derived CDR1 and CDR2 are SGDLS and YYNGEE. Trimming shortened V by 0 bases and J by 1 base, and 7 bases separated the two germline ends. CDR3 loop: CASSVATGNTEAFF. DNA for the CDR3: TGTGCCAGCAGCGTAGCGACGGGGAACACTGAAGCTTTCTTT.

The chain couples TRBV28 to TRBJ2-5, with TRBD1 matching 11 bases. The CDR3 contains 15 residues. Germline CDR1 and CDR2: MDHEN and SYDVKM. Trimming at V came to 5 bases and at J to 4 bases, leaving 6 bases not matched to a gene. The CDR3: CASSDLGQGGETQYF. The DNA for the CDR3 is TGTGCCAGCAGTGACCTGGGACAGGGGGGAGAGACCCAGTACTTC.

The V and J genes are TRBV28 and TRBJ2-1, with 11 bases matching TRBD2. The CDR3 has 17 residues. Germline values: CDR1 MDHEN, CDR2 SYDVKM. The J segment lost 2 bases and the V segment lost 7 bases, leaving 10 bases of the junction unmatched. CDR3 sequence: CASMELAGVLTYNEQFF. DNA of the CDR3: TGTGCCAGCATGGAACTAGCGGGAGTGCTGACCTACAATGAGCAGTTCTTC.

This chain joins TRBV28 and TRBJ1-5; 8 bases align to TRBD1. The CDR3 runs 15 residues. Trimming at V came to 2 bases and at J to 2 bases, leaving 2 bases not matched to a gene. The germline gives CDR1 MDHEN, CDR2 SYDVKM. The CDR3 spells CASSLGGQGNQPQHF. The CDR3 DNA reads TGTGCCAGCAGTTTAGGGGGACAGGGCAATCAGCCCCAGCATTTT.

Written as DNA, the CDR3 is TGTGCCAGCAGCTTAAGAGTTAGGACAGGGGGCAGGAACACTGAAGCTTTCTTT. It specifies CASSLRVRTGGRNTEAFF. This chain connects TRBV7-8 to TRBJ1-1; 11 positions agree with TRBD1. CDR1 is SGHVS, CDR2 FQNEAQ, per germline. The CDR3 runs 18 residues. The V segment lost 2 bases and the J segment 1 base; nucleotides outside the gene matches: 9.

The chain carries TRBV7-8 and TRBJ1-1; D may be TRBD1 (5 bases). Looked up from germline, CDR1 is SGHVS and CDR2 is FQNEAQ. There are 15 residues in the CDR3. V was cut by 1 base and J by 0 bases, with 9 bases left in between. As DNA, the CDR3 is TGTGCCAGCAGCTTAGAGGAGGGACTGAACACTGAAGCTTTCTTT. Translated, it gives CASSLEEGLNTEAFF.

The chain is built from TRBV28 and TRBJ2-5, with D possibly matching TRBD2 (6 bases). Trimming removed 4 bases from V and 1 base from J, with 13 bases in between. CDR3 length: 15 residues. Looked up from germline, CDR1 is MDHEN and CDR2 is SYDVKM. The CDR3 region has the DNA TGTGCCAGCAGTTCCATGACTAGGCTCCAAGAGACCCAGTACTTC. As protein: CASSSMTRLQETQYF.

This clone has just one count. The rearrangement uses TRBV29-1 and TRBJ1-2; maybe TRBD1 (6 bases). Germline CDR1 and CDR2: SQVTM and ANQGSEA. The CDR3 is 12 residues long. With 7 bases removed from V and 6 bases from J, the gap between germline ends came to 15 bases. The CDR3 reads CSADEAGDGYTF. In DNA form, the CDR3 reads TGCAGCGCCGATGAGGCAGGGGATGGCTACACCTTC.

This sequence joins TRBV27 and TRBJ2-2; 8 bases match TRBD1. V dropped 6 bases and J dropped 5; count of bases not matched to a gene: 14. The length of the CDR3 is 17 residues. CDR1 and CDR2 (germline): MNHEY, SMNVEV (reference sequence). CDR3 residues: CASSLNFQGAWTGELFF. In DNA form, the CDR3 reads TGTGCCAGCAGCCTCAATTTTCAGGGGGCATGGACCGGGGAGCTGTTTTTT.

The V and J genes are TRBV7-6 and TRBJ1-3, with a possible D match to TRBD1 (6 bases). The CDR3 runs 15 residues. V was shortened by 2 bases and J by 4 bases, with 12 bases between the two germline ends. Germline CDR1 and CDR2: SGHVS and FNYEAQ. The CDR3 nucleotides read TGTGCCAGCAGCTTACTGAGGACAGAGGGAAACACCATATATTTT. Amino acids: CASSLLRTEGNTIYF.

This chain links TRBV27 with TRBJ2-7; 8 bases are shared with TRBD1. The CDR3 consists of 15 residues. V trimming: 3 bases; J trimming: 4 bases; junction bases outside the gene matches: 8. In germline, CDR1 is MNHEY, CDR2 SMNVEV (reference sequence). This CDR3 reads CASSFRGDRNYEQYF. CDR3 nucleotides: TGTGCCAGCAGTTTTAGGGGGGACAGGAATTACGAGCAGTACTTC.

This chain uses TRBV6-5 with TRBJ1-1; D might be TRBD1 (5 bases). The CDR3 sequence is 11 residues long. Germline CDR1 reads MNHEY; CDR2 reads SVGAGI. The V and J ends lost 8 bases and 8 bases respectively, with 12 bases between them. The CDR3 region has the DNA TGTGCCAGCCGTCGAACAGGCGAAGCTTTCTTT. It codes for CASRRTGEAFF.

A word on this clone: The sample has other DNA sequences that encode this CDR3 too. V and J are TRBV28 and TRBJ1-1, with D possibly TRBD1 on 6 matching bases. V was clipped by 5 bases and J by 4 bases, with 8 bases between them. CDR3 length equals 12 residues. From germline, CDR1 is MDHEN and CDR2 SYDVKM. The CDR3 DNA is TGTGCCAGCAGTCAGACAGGCACTGAAGCTTTCTTT. It specifies CASSQTGTEAFF.

The chain is built from TRBV4-1 and TRBJ2-2; D is perhaps TRBD2 (6 bases). The ends were cut back, 3 bases at V and 1 base at J, with 18 bases in the middle. Germline V CDR1 and CDR2: MGHRA, YSYEKL. The CDR3 spans 18 residues. DNA of the CDR3: TGCGCCAGCAGCCACCCGGCGGGGACCAGAATGAACACCGGGGAGCTGTTTTTT. Translating gives CASSHPAGTRMNTGELFF.

The rearrangement uses TRBV19 and TRBJ2-1, with TRBD2 identical over 7 bases. V was clipped by 8 bases and J by 5 bases; unmatched bases: 9. Looked up from germline, CDR1 is LNHDA and CDR2 is SQIVND (reference sequence). There are 14 residues in the CDR3. This CDR3 is CASFGTSVDNEQFF. The CDR3 DNA reads as TGTGCCAGTTTCGGTACTAGCGTGGACAATGAGCAGTTCTTC.

In its sample, this clone was seen once. The chain combines TRBV6-5 with TRBJ2-1, with unresolved D. The CDR3 spans 11 residues. Germline V gives CDR1 MNHEY, CDR2 SVGAGI. V was shortened by 6 bases and J by 4 bases, with 4 bases between the two germline ends. For the CDR3, the DNA is TGTGCCAGCAGCCGGTACAATGAGCAGTTCTTC. Protein product: CASSRYNEQFF.

The chain combines TRBV7-6 with TRBJ2-7; TRBD2 matches 10 bases. The CDR3 covers 20 residues. Per germline, CDR1 SGHVS and CDR2 FNYEAQ. J lost 0 bases, V lost 1 base, and 15 bases had no gene match. The CDR3 loop is CASSLVVTPRLAGSSYEQYF. The CDR3 nucleotides are TGTGCCAGCAGCTTAGTAGTTACCCCACGACTAGCGGGTAGCTCCTACGAGCAGTACTTC.

This rearrangement joins TRBV7-9 to TRBJ2-1; weak D call: TRBD2 (5 bases). V dropped 5 bases and J dropped 5 bases, with 10 bases sitting between them. This CDR3 region has 13 residues. In germline, CDR1 is SEHNR, CDR2 FQNEAQ (reference sequence). CDR3 sequence: CASSPTNHNEQFF. As DNA, the CDR3 is TGTGCCAGCAGCCCGACTAACCACAATGAGCAGTTCTTC.

This sequence joins TRBV2 and TRBJ1-3, with D maybe TRBD1 (6 bases). The CDR3 consists of 13 residues. V shed 2 bases and J shed 4 bases, with 6 bases lying between them. CDR1 is SNHLY, CDR2 FYNNEI, per germline. The CDR3 DNA reads TGTGCCAGCAGTGAACAGGGGGGAAACACCATATATTTT. This codes for CASSEQGGNTIYF.

The chain employs TRBV10-3 and TRBJ2-1; D may be TRBD1 (8 bases). CDR3 length equals 12 residues. With 7 bases removed from V and 10 bases from J, the gap between germline ends came to 14 bases. Germline loops: CDR1 ENHRY, CDR2 SYGVKD. The CDR3 DNA reads as TGTGCCATCAAGACAGGGGAGGGAGAGCAGTTCTTC. This codes for CAIKTGEGEQFF.

The chain combines TRBV5-6 with TRBJ1-6; D may be TRBD1 (5 bases). Trimming cost V 0 bases and J 0 bases, with 10 bases left between them. The CDR3 is made up of 17 amino acids. Germline loops: CDR1 SGHDT, CDR2 YYEEEE. CDR3 bases: TGTGCCAGCAGCTTGGCGGGGGGAAGCTCCTATAATTCACCCCTCCACTTT. Translation: CASSLAGGSSYNSPLHF. The full variable domain, rest sourced from reference TRBV5-6 and TRBJ1-6, is DAGVTQSPTHLIKTRGQQVTLRCSPKSGHDTVSWYQQALGQGPQFIFQYYEEEERQRGNFPDRFSGHQFPNYSSELNVNALLLGDSALYLCASSLAGGSSYNSPLHFGNGTRLTVT.

The V gene is TRBV6-5, the J gene TRBJ1-1; D uncertain. Trimming shortened V by 4 bases and J by 2 bases, and 5 bases separated the two germline ends. Germline V gene data show CDR1 as MNHEY and CDR2 as SVGAGI. This CDR3 contains 12 residues. CDR3 sequence: CASSSYNTEAFF. DNA for the CDR3: TGTGCCAGCAGTTCGTATAACACTGAAGCTTTCTTT.